One TCR beta chain is described in this entry. Germline trimming cut 5 bases from V and 6 bases from J; bases unmatched to any gene: 12. Germline values: CDR1 DFQATT, CDR2 SNEGSKA (reference sequence). The CDR3 sequence is 15 residues long. With a J-beta primer mix and a sample-barcoded 5' primer, a second PCR ran about 7 to 12 cycles. In TCRdb, the 5' RACE reads were re-called with MiXCR into one record per CDR3 protein. The table shows about 1.6 million distinct CDR3 sequences, with roughly 32% occurring only once. The data originate from a study of blood T cells in healthy people across ages. The chain uses TRBV20-1 and TRBJ2-3, with 9 bases lining up with TRBD1. The clonotype was recovered from a woman in her twenties or thirties in good health. The sequencing sample was made of blood. CDR3 in amino acids: CSARPGTGRSDTQYF. In DNA form, the CDR3 reads TGCAGTGCTCGTCCCGGGACAGGGAGGTCGGATACGCAGTATTTT.